These 3 T cell receptor beta chains share one sample of origin, sequenced in a study of cytomegalovirus exposure and HLA in healthy donors. A multiplex PCR was run with 60 Vbeta primers and 13 Jbeta primers. Sequencing used immunoSEQ multiplex PCR; TCRdb keeps in-frame clones, though not all of them. The sample shows some 120,000 clones, over 70% of them seen only once. Sequenced: PBMCs. The receptors here all came from a female donor in good health and CMV-seronegative.

This clone was observed a handful of times. This chain connects TRBV28 to TRBJ1-4; D is ambiguous. Germline loops: CDR1 MDHEN, CDR2 SYDVKM. Trimming took off 5 bases at V and 4 bases at J, with 5 bases between the two ends. This CDR3 comprises 12 residues. The CDR3 is CASSTNNEKLFF. CDR3 coding DNA: TGTGCCAGCAGTACTAATAATGAAAAACTGTTTTTT.

The rearrangement joins TRBV7-3 to TRBJ2-3; 9 positions agree with TRBD2. Looked up from germline, CDR1 is SGHTA and CDR2 is FQGTGA. The CDR3 length is 17 residues. The V and J ends lost 7 bases and 5 bases, in that order; junction bases with no gene match: 16. This CDR3 reads CASTKRVSGSGQDTQYF. CDR3 nucleotide sequence: TGTGCCAGCACCAAAAGGGTTAGCGGGAGCGGTCAAGATACGCAGTATTTT.

The J gene is TRBJ1-4, the V gene TRBV7-9; no definite D call. The germline gives CDR1 SEHNR, CDR2 FQNEAQ (reference sequence). This CDR3 has 15 residues. Trimming removed 5 bases at V and 8 bases at J, with 18 bases between. Here the CDR3 reads CASSPRGGSDEKLFF. The CDR3 coding sequence is TGTGCCAGCAGCCCCAGAGGAGGGAGCGACGAAAAACTGTTTTTT.